The 2 T cell receptor beta chains presented below share a single source sample, sequenced in a study of blood T cells in healthy people across ages (dated by TCRdb to 2014 to 2015). Library prep was done by 5' RACE. TCRdb shows the sequencer as Illumina HiSeq 2500. A second PCR of roughly 6 to 11 cycles was performed with a sample-barcoded 5' primer and a J-beta primer mix. The public reads were run again by TCRdb, first through fastp at Q25 and then through MiXCR, and only productive beta chains were kept. Each CDR3 protein gets just one entry, which takes the most common genes and DNA from the rows behind it. The sample contains 700,000 or so distinct CDR3 sequences, about a fifth of them found a single time. The ten biggest clones cover about 22% of the sample. Sequencing input: blood. The receptors originated from a man aged 65 to 79 in good health.

This clonotype was detected only a few times. This chain uses TRBV19 with TRBJ2-3, with D perhaps given as TRBD1 or TRBD2 (5 bases each). Germline V gene sequence: CDR1 LNHDA, CDR2 SQIVND (reference sequence). The V gene lost 8 bases and the J gene lost 8 bases, with 20 bases spanning the gap. This CDR3 region has 14 residues. The CDR3 protein is CASLGEWIAGTQYF. The CDR3, as DNA: TGTGCCAGTTTGGGGGAATGGATCGCGGGTACGCAGTATTTT.

This clonotype appeared many times. The gene calls are TRBV12-3 or TRBV12-4 and TRBJ1-2; D uncertain. V lost 4 bases, J lost 4 bases, and 7 bases lay in between. The CDR3 covers 12 residues. CDR3 sequence reads: CASSSRIYGYTF. Written as DNA, the CDR3 is TGTGCCAGCAGTTCCCGGATCTATGGCTACACCTTC.